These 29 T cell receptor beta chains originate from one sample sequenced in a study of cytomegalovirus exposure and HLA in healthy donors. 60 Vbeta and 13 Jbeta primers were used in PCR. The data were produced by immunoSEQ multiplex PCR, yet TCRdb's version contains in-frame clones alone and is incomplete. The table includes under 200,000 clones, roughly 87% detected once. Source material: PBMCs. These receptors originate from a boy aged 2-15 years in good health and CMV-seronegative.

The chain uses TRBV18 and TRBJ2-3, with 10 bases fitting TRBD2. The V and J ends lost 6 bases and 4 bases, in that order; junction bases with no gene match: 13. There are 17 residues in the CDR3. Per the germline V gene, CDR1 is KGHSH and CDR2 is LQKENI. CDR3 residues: CASSPLAGVASADTQYF. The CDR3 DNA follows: TGTGCCAGCTCCCCTCTAGCGGGAGTTGCGAGTGCAGATACGCAGTATTTT.

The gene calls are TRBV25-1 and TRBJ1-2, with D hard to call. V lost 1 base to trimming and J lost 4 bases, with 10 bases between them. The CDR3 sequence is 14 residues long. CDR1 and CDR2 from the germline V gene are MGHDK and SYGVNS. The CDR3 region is CASSESRGSYGYTF. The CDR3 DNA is TGTGCCAGCAGTGAATCGAGAGGAAGCTATGGCTACACCTTC.

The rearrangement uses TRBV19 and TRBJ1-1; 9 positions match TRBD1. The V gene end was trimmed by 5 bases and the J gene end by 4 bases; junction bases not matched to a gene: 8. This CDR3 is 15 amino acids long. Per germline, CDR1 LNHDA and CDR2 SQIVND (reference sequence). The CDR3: CASSPRTGEITEAFF. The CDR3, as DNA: TGTGCCAGTAGTCCGCGGACAGGGGAGATCACTGAAGCTTTCTTT.

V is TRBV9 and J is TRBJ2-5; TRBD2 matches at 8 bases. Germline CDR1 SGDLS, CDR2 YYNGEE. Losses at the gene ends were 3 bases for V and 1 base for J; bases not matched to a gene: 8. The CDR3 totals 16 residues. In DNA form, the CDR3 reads TGTGCCAGCAGCGAAACAGCGGGAGCAATCCAAGAGACCCAGTACTTC. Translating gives CASSETAGAIQETQYF.

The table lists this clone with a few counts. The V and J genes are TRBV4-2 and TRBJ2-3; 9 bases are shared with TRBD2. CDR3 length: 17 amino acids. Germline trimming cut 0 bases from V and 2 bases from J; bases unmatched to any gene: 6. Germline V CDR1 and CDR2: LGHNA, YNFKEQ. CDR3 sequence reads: CASSQDGAGGLTDTQYF. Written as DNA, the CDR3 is TGTGCCAGCAGCCAAGACGGAGCGGGAGGACTCACAGATACGCAGTATTTT.

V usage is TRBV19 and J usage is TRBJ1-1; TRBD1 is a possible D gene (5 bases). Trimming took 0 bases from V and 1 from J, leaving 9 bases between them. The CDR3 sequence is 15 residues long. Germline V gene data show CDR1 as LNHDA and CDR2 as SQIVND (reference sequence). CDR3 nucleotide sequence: TGTGCCAGTAGTATAGACGCAGGGCGGAACACTGAAGCTTTCTTT. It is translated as CASSIDAGRNTEAFF.

CDR3 sequence: CASSEYRGGGFYEQYF. For the CDR3, the DNA is TGCGCCAGCAGTGAGTATAGAGGGGGCGGCTTCTACGAGCAGTACTTC. V usage is TRBV10-1 and J usage is TRBJ2-7, with 7 bases lining up with TRBD1. Germline V gene sequence: CDR1 WNHNN, CDR2 SYGVQD (reference sequence). The CDR3 runs 16 residues. V shed 1 base, J shed 3 bases, and the junction held 9 bases outside the gene matches.

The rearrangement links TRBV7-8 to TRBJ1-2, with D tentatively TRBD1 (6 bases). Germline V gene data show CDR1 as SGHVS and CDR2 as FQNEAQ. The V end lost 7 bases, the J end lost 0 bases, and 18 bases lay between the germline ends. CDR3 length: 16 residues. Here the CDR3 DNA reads TGTGCCAGCACCAATAGACAGGCCTTTTCTAACTATGGCTACACCTTC. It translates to CASTNRQAFSNYGYTF.

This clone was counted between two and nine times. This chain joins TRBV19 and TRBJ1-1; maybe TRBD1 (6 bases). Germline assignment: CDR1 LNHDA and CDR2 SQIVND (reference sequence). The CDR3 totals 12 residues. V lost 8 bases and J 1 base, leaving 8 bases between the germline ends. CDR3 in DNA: TGTGCCAGTTGGGGACAGAACACTGAAGCTTTCTTT. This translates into CASWGQNTEAFF.

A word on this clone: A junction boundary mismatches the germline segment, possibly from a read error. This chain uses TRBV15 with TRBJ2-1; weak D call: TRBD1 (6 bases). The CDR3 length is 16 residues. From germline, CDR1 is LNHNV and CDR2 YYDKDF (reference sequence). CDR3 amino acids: CVTSRDLGIGGNEQFF. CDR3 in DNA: TGTGTCACCAGCAGAGATCTAGGTATAGGGGGCAATGAGCAGTTCTTC.

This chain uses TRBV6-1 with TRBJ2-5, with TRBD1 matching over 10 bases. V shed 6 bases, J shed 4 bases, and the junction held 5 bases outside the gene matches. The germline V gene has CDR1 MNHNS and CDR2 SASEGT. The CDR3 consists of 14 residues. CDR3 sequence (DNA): TGTGCCAGCAGCCGGGACAGGGGAAGAGAGACCCAGTACTTC. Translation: CASSRDRGRETQYF.

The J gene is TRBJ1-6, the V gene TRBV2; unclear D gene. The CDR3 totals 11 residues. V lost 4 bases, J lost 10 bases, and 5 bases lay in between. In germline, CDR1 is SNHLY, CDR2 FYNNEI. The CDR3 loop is CASSASSPLHF. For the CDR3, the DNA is TGTGCCAGCAGTGCCTCCTCACCCCTCCACTTT.

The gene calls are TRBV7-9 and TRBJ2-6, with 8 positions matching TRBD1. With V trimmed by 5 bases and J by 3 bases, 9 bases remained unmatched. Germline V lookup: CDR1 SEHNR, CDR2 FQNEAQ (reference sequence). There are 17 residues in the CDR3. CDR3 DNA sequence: TGTGCCAGCAGCGTGGACAGGGTGGTCTTTGGGGCCAACGTCCTGACTTTC. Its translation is CASSVDRVVFGANVLTF.

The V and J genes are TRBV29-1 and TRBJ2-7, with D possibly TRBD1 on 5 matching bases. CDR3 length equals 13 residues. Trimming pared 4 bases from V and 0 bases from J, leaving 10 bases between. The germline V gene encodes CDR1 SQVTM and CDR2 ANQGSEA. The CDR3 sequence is CSVGGRDSYEQYF. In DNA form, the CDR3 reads TGCAGCGTTGGGGGCAGGGACTCCTACGAGCAGTACTTC.

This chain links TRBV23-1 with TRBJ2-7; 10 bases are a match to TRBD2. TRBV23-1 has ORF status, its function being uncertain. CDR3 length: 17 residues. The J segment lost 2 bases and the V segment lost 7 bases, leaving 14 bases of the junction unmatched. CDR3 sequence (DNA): TGCGCCAGCATCAGGGGGTCCCCTAGCGGGGGTACCTACGAGCAGTACTTC. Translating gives CASIRGSPSGGTYEQYF.

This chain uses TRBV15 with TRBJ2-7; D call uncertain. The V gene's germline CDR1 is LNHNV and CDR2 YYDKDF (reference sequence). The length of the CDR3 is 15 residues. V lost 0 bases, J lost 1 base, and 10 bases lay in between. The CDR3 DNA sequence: TGTGCCACCAGCAGAGATTTAGACACATCCTACGAGCAGTACTTC. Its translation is CATSRDLDTSYEQYF.

Here the CDR3 reads CASSFARNYGYTF. The CDR3 bases are TGTGCCAGCAGTTTTGCGAGGAACTATGGCTACACCTTC. V and J are TRBV28 and TRBJ1-2; no clear D gene. Trimming removed 3 bases from V and 2 bases from J, with 7 bases in between. The germline CDR1 and CDR2 sequences are MDHEN and SYDVKM. This CDR3 comprises 13 residues.

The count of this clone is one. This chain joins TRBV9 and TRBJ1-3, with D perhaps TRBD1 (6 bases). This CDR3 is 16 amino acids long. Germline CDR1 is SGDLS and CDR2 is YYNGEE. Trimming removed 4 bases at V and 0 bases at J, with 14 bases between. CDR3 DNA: TGTGCCAGCAGCAATCTCGTACAGGGCTCTGGAAACACCATATATTTT. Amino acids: CASSNLVQGSGNTIYF. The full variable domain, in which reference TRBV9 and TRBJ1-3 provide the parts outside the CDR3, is DSGVTQTPKHLITATGQRVTLRCSPRSGDLSVYWYQQSLDQGLQFLIQYYNGEERAKGNILERFSAQQFPDLHSELNLSSLELGDSALYFCASSNLVQGSGNTIYFGEGSWLTVV.

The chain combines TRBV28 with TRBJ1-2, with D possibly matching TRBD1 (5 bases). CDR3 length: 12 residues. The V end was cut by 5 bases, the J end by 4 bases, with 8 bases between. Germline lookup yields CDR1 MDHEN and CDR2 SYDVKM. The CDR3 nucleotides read TGTGCCAGCAGTACCGACAGCTATGGCTACACCTTC. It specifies CASSTDSYGYTF.

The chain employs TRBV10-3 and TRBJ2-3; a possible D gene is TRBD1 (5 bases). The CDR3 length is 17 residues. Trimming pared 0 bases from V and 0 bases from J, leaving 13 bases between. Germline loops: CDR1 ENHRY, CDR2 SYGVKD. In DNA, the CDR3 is TGTGCCATCAGTGAGTCGTTCACAGGTCCTAGCACAGATACGCAGTATTTT. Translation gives CAISESFTGPSTDTQYF.

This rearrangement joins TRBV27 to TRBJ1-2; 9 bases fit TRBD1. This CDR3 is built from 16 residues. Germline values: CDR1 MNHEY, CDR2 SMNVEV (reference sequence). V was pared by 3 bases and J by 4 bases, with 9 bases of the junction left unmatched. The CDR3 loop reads CASSFLGQGQVYGYTF. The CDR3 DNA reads TGTGCCAGCAGTTTCCTGGGACAGGGTCAGGTCTATGGCTACACCTTC.

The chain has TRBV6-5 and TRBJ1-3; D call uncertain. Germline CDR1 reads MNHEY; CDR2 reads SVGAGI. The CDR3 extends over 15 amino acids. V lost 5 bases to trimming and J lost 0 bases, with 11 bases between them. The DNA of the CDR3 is TGTGCCAGCAGTGCTTCAGTAACCTCTGGAAACACCATATATTTT. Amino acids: CASSASVTSGNTIYF.

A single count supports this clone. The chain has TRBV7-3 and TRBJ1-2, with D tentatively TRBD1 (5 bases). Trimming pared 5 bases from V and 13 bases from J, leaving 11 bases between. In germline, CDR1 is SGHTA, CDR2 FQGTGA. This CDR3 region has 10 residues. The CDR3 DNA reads TGTGCCAGCAGCGGGGGAGGTGCCACCTTC. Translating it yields CASSGGGATF.

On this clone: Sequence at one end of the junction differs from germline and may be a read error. CDR3 sequence: CSSSLGHTALNSNQPQHF. For the CDR3, the DNA is TGTTCCAGCAGCTTAGGACACACGGCCTTAAATAGCAATCAGCCCCAGCATTTT. The V and J genes are TRBV7-9 and TRBJ1-5; tentative D call: TRBD1 (5 bases). This CDR3 has 18 amino acids. Germline V lookup: CDR1 SEHNR, CDR2 FQNEAQ (reference sequence).

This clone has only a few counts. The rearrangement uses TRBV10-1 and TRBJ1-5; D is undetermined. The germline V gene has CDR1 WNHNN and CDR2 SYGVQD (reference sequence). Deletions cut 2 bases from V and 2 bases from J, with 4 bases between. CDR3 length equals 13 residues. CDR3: CASSERCNQPQHF. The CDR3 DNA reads TGCGCCAGCAGTGAGCGGTGCAATCAGCCCCAGCATTTT.

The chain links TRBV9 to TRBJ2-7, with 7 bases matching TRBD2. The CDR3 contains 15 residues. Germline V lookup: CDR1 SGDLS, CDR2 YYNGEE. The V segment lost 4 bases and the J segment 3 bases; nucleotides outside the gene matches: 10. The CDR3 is CASSPHSGGGYEQYF. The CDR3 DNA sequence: TGTGCCAGCAGCCCCCATTCGGGGGGTGGCTACGAGCAGTACTTC.

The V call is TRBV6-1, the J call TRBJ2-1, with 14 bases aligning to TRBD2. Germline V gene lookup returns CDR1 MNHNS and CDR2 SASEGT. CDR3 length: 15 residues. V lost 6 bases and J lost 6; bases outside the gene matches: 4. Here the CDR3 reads CASRRGLAGANEQFF. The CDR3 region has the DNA TGTGCCAGCAGGAGGGGACTAGCGGGAGCCAATGAGCAGTTCTTC.

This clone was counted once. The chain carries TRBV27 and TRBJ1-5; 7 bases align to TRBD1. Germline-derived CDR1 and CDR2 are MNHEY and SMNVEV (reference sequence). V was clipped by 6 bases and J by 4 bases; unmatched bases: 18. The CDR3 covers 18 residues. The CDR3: CASSPLRGPGYENQPQHF. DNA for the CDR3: TGTGCCAGCAGCCCACTTAGGGGGCCCGGCTATGAGAATCAGCCCCAGCATTTT.

The DNA for the CDR3 is TGTGCCAGCAGCTTTGACAGGGGACTGAACACTGAAGCTTTCTTT. Translating it yields CASSFDRGLNTEAFF. The V call is TRBV5-6, the J call TRBJ1-1; TRBD1 matches at 8 bases. The CDR3 runs to 15 residues. Germline CDR1 is SGHDT and CDR2 is YYEEEE. The ends lost 2 bases at V and 0 bases at J; junction bases unmatched: 3.